This T cell receptor (beta chain) was documented in a study of blood T cells in healthy people across ages. This clonotype was seen at least ten times. Its antigen is still unknown. Staff drew approximately 9.1 milliliters of peripheral blood from each donor. The germline CDR1 and CDR2 sequences are MGHRA and YSYEKL. With 5 bases removed from V and 3 bases from J, the gap between germline ends came to 13 bases. This CDR3 region has 15 residues. Study-wide points: Greater diversity and more naive CD4+ cells were seen in long-lived donors than in aged donors. The authors considered diversity estimates from one million T cells to be underestimates. The fall in TCR beta diversity per million T cells was roughly linear with age.

A sample-barcoded 5' primer and a J-beta primer mix were used in a second PCR of about 6 to 11 cycles. TCRdb itself ran the 5' RACE reads through MiXCR, one entry per CDR3 protein. In the table there are approximately 680,000 distinct CDR3 sequences, 32% of which are singletons. Input material: blood. The source of this sequence is a woman aged 80 or older in good health. The gene calls are TRBV4-1 and TRBJ1-4, with D tentatively TRBD1 (5 bases). The CDR3 nucleotides read TGCGCCAGCAGCTCCCTCGCGGGGGCTAATGAAAAACTGTTTTTT. Translated, it gives CASSSLAGANEKLFF.